A single sample gave rise to the 19 T cell receptor beta chains below, sequenced in a study of blood T cell repertoires in COVID-19. Sequencing was performed with immunoSEQ multiplex PCR; in TCRdb, only in-frame clones are kept and a portion is missing. This table holds 90,000 to 120,000 clones, about three quarters found once. The sequencing sample was made of peripheral blood. All receptors derive from a man aged 65 to 85 with acute or convalescent COVID-19.

V usage is TRBV4-2 and J usage is TRBJ2-2; D perhaps matches TRBD1 (6 bases). The germline V and J ends were trimmed by 3 bases and 3 bases, with 11 bases remaining between them. Germline V gene sequence: CDR1 LGHNA, CDR2 YNFKEQ. This CDR3 spans 15 amino acids. The CDR3 is CASSHPQGYTGELFF. In nucleotides, the CDR3 is TGTGCCAGCAGCCACCCACAGGGATACACCGGGGAGCTGTTTTTT.

The chain employs TRBV29-1 and TRBJ1-2; 7 bases align to TRBD1. J lost 4 bases, V lost 8 bases, and 10 bases had no gene match. The germline gives CDR1 SQVTM, CDR2 ANQGSEA. The CDR3 totals 13 residues. The CDR3 region is CSILTGAGYGYTF. CDR3 in DNA: TGCAGCATTCTAACAGGGGCGGGCTATGGCTACACCTTC.

This clone was seen once. The chain carries TRBV12-5 and TRBJ1-1, with 9 bases aligning to TRBD1. The CDR3 is 14 amino acids. J was trimmed by 3 bases and V by 7 bases; bases with no gene match: 6. From germline, CDR1 is LGHNT and CDR2 FRNRAP. In nucleotides, the CDR3 is TGTGCTAGTGCCCCGGGACAGGGTCACACTGAAGCTTTCTTT. Translated, it gives CASAPGQGHTEAFF.

The chain carries TRBV6-1 and TRBJ2-7; 12 positions match TRBD1. Germline values: CDR1 MNHNS, CDR2 SASEGT. V trimming: 2 bases; J trimming: 1 base; junction bases outside the gene matches: 6. This CDR3 has 17 amino acids. DNA of the CDR3: TGTGCCAGCAGTGAAAGGGGACAGGGGGCGCAATCCTACGAGCAGTACTTC. This codes for CASSERGQGAQSYEQYF.

On this clone: A junction end diverges from the germline sequence, so it may reflect a read error. J is TRBJ2-3 and V is TRBV19; the match to TRBD2 covers 11 bases. CDR3 length: 16 residues. CDR1 and CDR2 (germline): LNHDA, SQIVND (reference sequence). The CDR3 DNA is TGTGCCAGTAGTAACCCGGGACTAGCGGAAACAGATACGCAGTGTTTT. Translated, it gives CASSNPGLAETDTQCF.

V gene TRBV7-2 combines with J gene TRBJ1-3, with D unresolved. CDR3 length: 13 residues. Germline CDR1 is SGHTA and CDR2 is FQGNSA. Between the trimmed V and J ends, which lost 5 bases and 4 bases, there was a span of 9 bases. Here the CDR3 DNA reads TGTGCCAGCAGCACCGGACTGGGAAACACCATATATTTT. It translates to CASSTGLGNTIYF.

A few counts support this clone. This chain connects TRBV29-1 to TRBJ2-2; no clear D gene. Trimming took 3 bases from V and 1 from J, leaving 9 bases between them. The CDR3 loop spans 14 amino acids. Germline-derived CDR1 and CDR2 are SQVTM and ANQGSEA. Here the CDR3 DNA reads TGCAGCGTTGAGGGCAGTCTGAACACCGGGGAGCTGTTTTTT. Its translation is CSVEGSLNTGELFF.

V usage is TRBV7-2 and J usage is TRBJ2-5; TRBD1 matches at 7 bases. V lost 3 bases to trimming and J lost 5 bases; unmatched junction nucleotides: 6. Germline-derived CDR1 and CDR2 are SGHTA and FQGNSA. The CDR3 runs to 14 residues. CDR3 in amino acids: CASSFTGAGETQYF. The DNA for the CDR3 is TGTGCCAGCAGCTTCACAGGGGCCGGGGAGACCCAGTACTTC. Supplemented by reference TRBV7-2 and TRBJ2-5, the full variable domain reads GAGVSQSPSNKVTEKGKDVELRCDPISGHTALYWYRQSLGQGLEFLIYFQGNSAPDKSGLPSDRFSAERTGGSVSTLTIQRTQQEDSAVYLCASSFTGAGETQYFGPGTRLLVL.

The rearrangement uses TRBV15 and TRBJ2-3; 7 nucleotides match TRBD2. The V and J ends lost 1 base and 5 bases, in that order; junction bases with no gene match: 3. This CDR3 comprises 14 residues. Germline assignment: CDR1 LNHNV and CDR2 YYDKDF (reference sequence). This CDR3 reads CATSRGSGVDTQYF. For the CDR3, the DNA is TGTGCCACCAGCAGAGGGAGCGGGGTAGATACGCAGTATTTT.

This clone was found once. The chain uses TRBV5-6 and TRBJ2-2; D perhaps matches TRBD1 (5 bases). Germline-derived CDR1 and CDR2 are SGHDT and YYEEEE. V lost 0 bases and J 4 bases, leaving 13 bases between the germline ends. The CDR3 spans 16 residues. In DNA, the CDR3 is TGTGCCAGCAGCTTGGTTCAGGGAAGTAGCACCGGGGAGCTGTTTTTT. Translation gives CASSLVQGSSTGELFF.

This chain joins TRBV11-2 and TRBJ2-7, with TRBD2 matching 12 bases. V shed 5 bases and J 2 bases; nucleotides not matched to a gene: 10. Germline V lookup: CDR1 SGHAT, CDR2 FQNNGV. This CDR3 region has 17 residues. The CDR3 sequence is CASSRILAGGLTYEQYF. The CDR3 nucleotides are TGTGCCAGCAGCCGCATACTAGCGGGGGGTCTAACCTACGAGCAGTACTTC.

This clone was picked up a small number of times. The chain employs TRBV20-1 and TRBJ2-7, with D unclear. CDR3 size: 11 residues. Trimming removed 1 base at V and 4 bases at J, with 5 bases between. The germline gives CDR1 DFQATT, CDR2 SNEGSKA (reference sequence). The CDR3, as DNA: TGCAGTGCTAGAGCAGGATACGAGCAGTACTTC. Translating it yields CSARAGYEQYF.

The V and J genes are TRBV24-1 and TRBJ2-2, with a possible D match to TRBD2 (6 bases). The CDR3 is 13 residues long. With 8 bases removed from V and 5 bases from J, the gap between germline ends came to 11 bases. The germline gives CDR1 KGHDR, CDR2 SFDVKD. Here the CDR3 DNA reads TGTGCCACCAAGGCTGGGGGGACCGGGGAGCTGTTTTTT. Its translation: CATKAGGTGELFF.

This clone turned up a few times. V and J are TRBV3-1 (or the pseudogene TRBV3-2) and TRBJ1-1; tentatively, D is TRBD1 (5 bases). The CDR3 has 11 amino acids. The germline V and J ends were trimmed by 6 bases and 6 bases, with 8 bases remaining between them. The germline CDR1 and CDR2 sequences are LGHDT and YNNKEL (reference sequence). The CDR3 loop is CASRGQAEAFF. CDR3 nucleotides: TGTGCCAGCAGGGGGCAAGCTGAAGCTTTCTTT.

This chain connects TRBV7-9 to TRBJ1-2; D might be TRBD1 (6 bases). The V end lost 2 bases, the J end lost 0 bases, and 13 bases lay between the germline ends. Germline V gives CDR1 SEHNR, CDR2 FQNEAQ (reference sequence). This CDR3 comprises 16 residues. The CDR3 bases are TGTGCCAGCAGCTTAATGGGGGCGTTTACTAACTATGGCTACACCTTC. The encoded protein is CASSLMGAFTNYGYTF.

The chain carries TRBV27 and TRBJ1-1; D gene ambiguous. The germline V gene has CDR1 MNHEY and CDR2 SMNVEV (reference sequence). The CDR3 consists of 16 residues. V shed 4 bases and J shed 1 base, with 16 bases lying between them. CDR3 coding DNA: TGTGCCAGCAGTTCCCTGTTATTTTCCGGGAACACTGAAGCTTTCTTT. Translation gives CASSSLLFSGNTEAFF.

This rearrangement joins TRBV11-3 to TRBJ2-1; maybe TRBD2 (7 bases). This CDR3 spans 15 amino acids. The germline CDR1 and CDR2 sequences are SGHNT and YENEEA. The ends were cut back, 5 bases at V and 0 bases at J, with 11 bases in the middle. The CDR3 loop is CASSPRGGSYNEQFF. The CDR3, as DNA: TGTGCCAGCAGCCCGAGGGGGGGCTCCTACAATGAGCAGTTCTTC.

The rearrangement uses TRBV13 and TRBJ2-7; D is possibly TRBD1 (5 bases). The germline V gene has CDR1 PRHDT and CDR2 FYEKMQ (reference sequence). Trimming removed 0 bases from V and 6 bases from J, with 12 bases in between. The CDR3 is made up of 14 amino acids. The CDR3 spells CASSLGLLGPEQYF. DNA of the CDR3: TGTGCCAGCAGCTTAGGCCTCCTGGGGCCCGAGCAGTACTTC.

J is TRBJ1-1 and V is TRBV27, with 8 bases lining up with TRBD1. Unmatched junction bases numbered 2, after V lost 3 bases and J lost 2 bases. The CDR3 runs to 14 residues. Germline-derived CDR1 and CDR2 are MNHEY and SMNVEV (reference sequence). CDR3: CASSFQGANTEAFF. CDR3 nucleotide sequence: TGTGCCAGCAGTTTCCAGGGGGCAAACACTGAAGCTTTCTTT.